The clone carrying this TCR beta chain was counted ten times or more. Germline V gene sequence: CDR1 MGHDK, CDR2 SYGVNS. Trimming left V 6 bases short and J 9 bases short, with 27 bases between. There are 16 residues in the CDR3. Authors of the study amplified TCR beta CDR3 regions from RNA transcripts. TCR CDR3 regions were first amplified by RT-PCR with HTBI primers. One entry per CDR3 protein, called by TCRdb with MiXCR from the multiplex PCR reads. The profile covers over 200,000 distinct CDR3 sequences, with 13% to 15% appearing a single time and approximately 12% taken by the ten largest. Exclusions: uncontrolled infection, other autoimmune disease, pregnancy, lactation. Diagnosing involved the use of clinical symptoms, serum thyroxine and TRAb, thyroid ultrasound and orbital computed tomography. These data are taken from a study of T cells in Graves' hyperthyroidism and ophthalmopathy.

The sequenced sample was blood. The TCR sequence derives from a middle-aged woman with Graves' hyperthyroidism that later progressed to Graves' ophthalmopathy. This chain links TRBV25-1 with TRBJ2-7; D is perhaps TRBD2 (7 bases). This CDR3 reads CASSLGGFSGPGAQYF. In nucleotides, the CDR3 is TGTGCCAGCAGCCTTGGAGGGTTTAGCGGGCCGGGGGCGCAGTACTTC.